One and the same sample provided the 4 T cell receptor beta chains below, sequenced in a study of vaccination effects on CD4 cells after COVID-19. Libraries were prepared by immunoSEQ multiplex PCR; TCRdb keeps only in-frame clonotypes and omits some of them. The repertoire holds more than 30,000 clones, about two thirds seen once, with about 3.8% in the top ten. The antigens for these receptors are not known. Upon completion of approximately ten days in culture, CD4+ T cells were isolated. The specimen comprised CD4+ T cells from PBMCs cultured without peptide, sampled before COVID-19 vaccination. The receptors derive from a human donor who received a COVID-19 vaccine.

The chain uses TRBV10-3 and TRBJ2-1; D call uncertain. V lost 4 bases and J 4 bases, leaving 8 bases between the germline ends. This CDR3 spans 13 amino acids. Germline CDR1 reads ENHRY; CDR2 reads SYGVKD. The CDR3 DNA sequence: TGTGCCATCAGTGGGGTACAATACAATGAGCAGTTCTTC. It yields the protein CAISGVQYNEQFF.

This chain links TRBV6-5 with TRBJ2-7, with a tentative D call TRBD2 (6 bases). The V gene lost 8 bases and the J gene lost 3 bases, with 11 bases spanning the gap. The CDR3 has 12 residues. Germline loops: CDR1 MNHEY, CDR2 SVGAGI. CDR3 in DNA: TGTGCCAGCGGAGGGACGGGCTACGAGCAGTACTTC. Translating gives CASGGTGYEQYF.

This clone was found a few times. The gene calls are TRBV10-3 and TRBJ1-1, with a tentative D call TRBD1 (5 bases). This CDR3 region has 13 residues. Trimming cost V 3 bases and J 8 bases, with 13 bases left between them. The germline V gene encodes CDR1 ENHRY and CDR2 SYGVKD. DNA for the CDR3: TGTGCCATCAGTGATACCGGGGCGGGCGAAGCTTTCTTT. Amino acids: CAISDTGAGEAFF.

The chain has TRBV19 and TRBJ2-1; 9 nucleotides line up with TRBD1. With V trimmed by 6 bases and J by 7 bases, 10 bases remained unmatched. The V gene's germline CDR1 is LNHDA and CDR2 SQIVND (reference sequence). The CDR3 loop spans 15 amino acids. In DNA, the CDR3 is TGTGCCAGTAGGACTCCGGGACAGGGTTCTAATGAGCAGTTCTTC. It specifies CASRTPGQGSNEQFF.